A selection of T cell receptor beta chains follows, all from one sample in a study of blood T cells in healthy people across ages. TCRdb re-called the 5' RACE reads with MiXCR, one entry per CDR3 protein. The table includes about 2 million distinct CDR3 sequences, about 50% detected once. Sequenced sample: blood. Source of these receptors: a middle-aged woman in good health. Both conserved end residues are part of each CDR3.

>TRBJ2-1|TRBV7-8
CASSSSRGTSGGTPFF
>TRBJ2-1|TRBV7-9
CASSLLANYNEQFF
>TRBJ1-2|TRBV27
CASSVWDTGVDGYTF
>TRBJ2-6|TRBV29-1
CSAHSVSSGANVLTF
>TRBJ2-5|TRBV25-1
CASGAIGQETQYF
>TRBJ2-3|TRBV20-1
CSARDFFGEDTQYF
>TRBJ1-1|TRBV20-1
CSAYPGTGDTEAFF
>TRBJ2-5|TRBV2
CATGPAEETQYF
>TRBJ2-5|TRBV28
CASSLPRGGGYQETQYF
>TRBJ2-3|TRBV29-1
CSVVGSSSTDTQYF
>TRBJ2-6|TRBV12-3/TRBV12-4
CASGKGSGANVLTF
>TRBJ2-1|TRBV9
CASSPRARSGYNEQFF
>TRBJ2-7|TRBV28
CASRGTARTYEQYF
>TRBJ2-3|TRBV7-2
CASSLDSGGADTQYF
>TRBJ2-1|TRBV6-5
CASRKLAGSAYNEQFF
>TRBJ1-6|TRBV7-9
CASSFSPGERGSPLHF
>TRBJ2-6|TRBV5-1
CASSAGGSNVLTF
>TRBJ2-7|TRBV24-1
CATSDPRGRNEQYF
>TRBJ2-3|TRBV29-1
CSVGALYTDTQYF
>TRBJ2-3|TRBV4-2
CVSDLLRLAGASTDTQYF
>TRBJ2-5|TRBV9
CASSLSGSSGETQYF
>TRBJ2-3|TRBV2
CVSTQVPSTDTQYF
>TRBJ1-2|TRBV6-5
CASSRDLMGGYTF
>TRBJ2-6|TRBV5-1
CASSPRWEASGANVLTF
>TRBJ2-3|TRBV12-3/TRBV12-4
CASSLQGRWTDTQYF
>TRBJ2-1|TRBV6-4
CASSDGRGFSNEQFF
>-|TRBV27
CASSLPCGEGGCYEQYF
>TRBJ2-1|TRBV18
CASSPSQRGTYNEQFF
>TRBJ2-5|TRBV28
CASSFPGSKETQYF
>TRBJ2-1|TRBV7-2
CASSLPLAGVNEQFF
>TRBJ1-4|TRBV9
CASSPWGAENEKLFF
>TRBJ2-5|TRBV5-1
CASSLGEGRETQYF
>TRBJ2-3|TRBV5-1
CASRYSLGGAEDTQYF
>TRBJ2-1|TRBV12-3/TRBV12-4
CASSLSVGDPNEQFF
>TRBJ2-6|TRBV7-2
CASSLTGWGANVLTF
>TRBJ2-7|TRBV5-1
CASSLDRGVFYEQYF
>TRBJ1-2|TRBV7-8
CASSLEKGPSYGYTF
>TRBJ2-3|TRBV20-1
CSAQRGAATDTQYF
>TRBJ2-7|TRBV21-1
CASSKRTESSYERYF
>TRBJ2-7|TRBV7-6
CASSGTDNSYEQYF
>TRBJ2-5|TRBV7-2
CASSLDEGSETQYF
>TRBJ1-2|TRBV25-1
CASMGQGLGYGYTF
>TRBJ2-3|TRBV5-1
CAGSFRPWTSGQDTQYF
>TRBJ2-3|TRBV29-1
CSVRRGAGTDTQYF
>TRBJ2-3|TRBV27
CASSLEGKSTDTQYF
>TRBJ2-1|TRBV20-1
CSATVGLSSYNEQFF
>TRBJ2-3|TRBV28
CASSLEQGGGASDTQYF
>TRBJ2-3|TRBV20-1
CSAFWRWGTDTQYF
>TRBJ1-4|TRBV9
CASSPGGTTNEKLFF
>TRBJ1-2|TRBV5-5
CASSRIGGYTF
>TRBJ2-7|TRBV3-1
CASGLPGPPYEQYF
>TRBJ2-5|TRBV18
CASSPKSYGETQYF
>TRBJ2-3|TRBV4-2
CASSQDPVAYSTDTQYF
>TRBJ2-1|TRBV20-1
CSAPDRVNEQFF
>TRBJ2-3|TRBV7-9
CASSPTLAGVKDTQYF
>TRBJ1-2|TRBV6-2/TRBV6-3
CASRATTGANYGYTF
>TRBJ2-3|TRBV9
CASSFPSGSTDTQYF